This T cell receptor (beta chain) derives from a study of tumor-infiltrating lymphocytes in primary liver carcinoma (dated by TCRdb to the late 2010s). General notes on the study: Of the five patients (three men and two women, aged 30 to 69 years), four had hepatocellular carcinoma and one had combined HCC and intrahepatic cholangiocarcinoma. The five patients had tumors of stage T1-T3 N0M0, with maximum diameters ranging from about 4 to 11 cm. Samples yielded roughly 3.65 to 7.5 million productive TCRbeta reads; read depth did not differ significantly between tissue types. Across five regions of each liver tumor, along with adjacent normal tissue and blood, the study brought together TCRbeta repertoire sequencing, expression microarrays and whole-exome sequencing. TCRbeta repertoire sequencing covered about 35 specimens from 5 patients: around 25 tumor regions, 5 adjacent noncancerous liver tissues and 5 peripheral blood samples. Agilent mRNA microarray profiling was performed on the approximately 25 tumor region samples to relate TCRbeta repertoire diversity to the local molecular phenotype. Repertoires from technical replicates were highly reproducible, with mean shared-clone rates about 0.91 and correlation coefficients above 0.95. Here is what the overall study found, with its caveats: Repertoire overlap was found to be higher between tumor regions (mean approximately 36%) than between tumor-adjacent (roughly 17%) or tumor-blood (approximately 15%) pairs, consistent with antigen-driven expansion. Only about 8-25% of top clones were present in all five regions of a tumor, suggesting spatial heterogeneity of tumor-infiltrating T cells. Comparison of CD4+ and CD8+ T cell repertoires was precluded by the use of bulk unsorted samples. The top 250 clones made up a significantly larger repertoire fraction in tumors than in blood (p = 0.039). Only the TCR beta chain was sequenced, which likely underestimates true repertoire diversity because unpaired alpha chains were not captured. The study included only four to six patients, and the authors note findings should be validated in a larger study.

CDR1 and CDR2 are drawn from the germline V gene (reference sequence): LNHDA, SQIVND. The CDR3 spans 15 residues, from the cysteine through the phenylalanine. CDR3 DNA is the only sequence kept; it has 45 bases, read in frame from the first base. V is clipped by 3 bases and J by 1 base, and the sequence between their germline boundaries is 12 bases long. Without any cell sorting, total RNA and DNA were co-extracted from roughly 18-30 mg of bulk tissue using the AllPrep DNA/RNA mini kit. Four to six patients with histopathologically diagnosed primary liver carcinoma underwent surgical resection in China between November 2015 and 2016. At the time of sampling, the patients were treatment-naive and had chronic HBV infection. Five spatially separated regions were sampled from each tumor: the superior, inferior, left-lateral and right-lateral poles, plus the tumor centre. Histology showed that every tumor sample contained more than 80% viable tumor cells. Fresh tumor and adjacent tissue pieces were bisected; one half was stored in RNAlater at -80°C, the other sent for histology.

Only a few counts were recorded for this clonotype. Its antigen remains unidentified. Within one base of it there is no much larger clone, and no base qualities were kept. Starting from 500 to 650 ng total RNA, TCRbeta-specific cDNA was produced by reverse transcription with a constant-region primer and ProtoScript II reverse transcriptase. TCRbeta libraries were built with three nested multiplex PCR rounds, a slightly modified ARM-PCR procedure. The first two PCR rounds used multiplex TRBV1-TRBV30 forward primers with a Cbeta reverse primer, each for approximately 9 cycles. Sample barcodes and Illumina adapters were added in a final 25-cycle PCR using Deep VentR polymerase. Before sequencing, amplicons of 200-500 bp were gel-purified using a QIAquick gel extraction kit. An Illumina HiSeq 2500 was used to sequence the TCRbeta amplicons with 250-bp paired-end reads. The paper's processing steps were these. Quality trimming of reads was performed with Trimmomatic v0.33, and paired reads were merged with FLASH v1.2.11 so that full CDR3 sequences could be recovered. V, D and J germline segments were assigned to the rearranged TCRbeta sequences using MiGEC v1.2.1b. Clonotype statistics, along with Shannon-Wiener diversity indices, were calculated using VDJtools v1.0.0. Except for diversity analysis, only the 250 most abundant clonotypes of each sample were used in subsequent analyses to reduce sampling bias. TCRdb redid the processing of the public reads, applying fastp at Q25 and MiXCR, and retained in-frame beta chains. Rows merge per CDR3 protein into single entries with the most common DNA and genes. None of the V and J calls come from the authors' own analysis; TCRdb made them. The sample has 100,000 to 150,000 distinct CDR3 sequences on record, 60% to 75% of them singletons. The ten top clones hold 8% to 9% of the sample.

This TCR derives from a woman aged 55-70 years with primary liver carcinoma and hepatitis B virus infection. Sequencing used liver tumor tissue from sampling region 3. Taken with the paper, the label for cell subset or site translates to: tumor region T3, left-lateral pole. The rearrangement combines TRBV19 with TRBJ1-1; no D gene can be assigned with confidence. The CDR3: CASSIGSGRNTEAFF. DNA sequence: TGTGCCAGTAGTATCGGGAGCGGGAGGAACACTGAAGCTTTCTTT. Reference TRBV19 and TRBJ1-1 genes cover what lies past the CDR3, so the full variable domain is DGGITQSPKYLFRKEGQNVTLSCEQNLNHDAMYWYRQDPGQGLRLIYYSQIVNDFQKGDIAEGYSVSREKKESFPLTVTSAQKNPTAFYLCASSIGSGRNTEAFFGQGTRLTVV.